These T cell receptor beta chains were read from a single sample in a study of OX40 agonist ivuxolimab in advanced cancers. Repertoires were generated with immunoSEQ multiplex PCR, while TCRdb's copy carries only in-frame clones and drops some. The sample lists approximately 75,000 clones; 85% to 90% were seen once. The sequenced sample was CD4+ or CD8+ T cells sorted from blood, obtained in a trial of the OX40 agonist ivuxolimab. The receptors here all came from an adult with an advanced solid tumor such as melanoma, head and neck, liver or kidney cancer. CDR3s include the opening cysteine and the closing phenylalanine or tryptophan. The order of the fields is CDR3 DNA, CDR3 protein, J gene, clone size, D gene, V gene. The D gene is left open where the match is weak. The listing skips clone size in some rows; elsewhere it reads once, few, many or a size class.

DNA: TGTGCCAGCACCCTGGGACTCGCCTACGAGCAGTACTTC; CDR3: CASTLGLAYEQYF; J: TRBJ2-7; size: few; D: .; V: TRBV2
DNA: TGCAGCGTTGTTGGGACCGAGAGCTCCTACGAGCAGTACTTC; CDR3: CSVVGTESSYEQYF; J: TRBJ2-7; size: .; D: .; V: TRBV29-1
DNA: TGTGCCAGTAGAGAGACAGGAACTAATGAAAAACTGTTTTTT; CDR3: CASRETGTNEKLFF; J: TRBJ1-4; size: .; D: .; V: TRBV19
DNA: TGTGCCAGCAGCTATACTTGGGGGGGCACTGAAGCTTTCTTT; CDR3: CASSYTWGGTEAFF; J: TRBJ1-1; size: .; D: .; V: TRBV11-2
DNA: TGTGCCAGCAGTTCTGGACAGGGGAGCGAGCAGTACTTC; CDR3: CASSSGQGSEQYF; J: TRBJ2-7; size: .; D: TRBD1; V: TRBV28
DNA: TGTGCCACTACCTCCCGAACGGGGGGCACAGATACGCAGTATTTT; CDR3: CATTSRTGGTDTQYF; J: TRBJ2-3; size: few; D: .; V: TRBV10-3
DNA: TGTGCCAGCAGTCCTTTCCTGGGGCTAGCGGGAGACGAGCAGTACTTC; CDR3: CASSPFLGLAGDEQYF; J: TRBJ2-7; size: .; D: TRBD2; V: TRBV28
DNA: TGTGCCATCAGTGGGGGACAGGTTCAAGAGACCCAGTACTTC; CDR3: CAISGGQVQETQYF; J: TRBJ2-5; size: .; D: TRBD1; V: TRBV10-3
DNA: TGTGCCAGCAGGGAACAGGGTTACGAGCAGTACTTC; CDR3: CASREQGYEQYF; J: TRBJ2-7; size: few; D: .; V: TRBV2
DNA: TGTGCCAGCAGTGATCTAGACACCGTTTCCTACGAGCAGTACTTC; CDR3: CASSDLDTVSYEQYF; J: TRBJ2-7; size: .; D: .; V: TRBV27
DNA: TGTGCCAGCAGCCTCATCAGGGATGGCGGGACCCAGTACTTC; CDR3: CASSLIRDGGTQYF; J: TRBJ2-5; size: .; D: .; V: TRBV7-2
DNA: TGTGCCAGCAGCTCGGGACAGGGGTTGTCCTATGGCTACACCTTC; CDR3: CASSSGQGLSYGYTF; J: TRBJ1-2; size: .; D: .; V: TRBV21-1
DNA: TGCGCCAGCAGCTTGATGCGGGGCTCCAATGAAAAACTGTTTTTT; CDR3: CASSLMRGSNEKLFF; J: TRBJ1-4; size: .; D: .; V: TRBV5-1